The entry below describes one TCR beta chain. This PCR relied on a set of 60 Vbeta primers and 13 Jbeta primers. Clones were read by immunoSEQ multiplex PCR, and TCRdb kept only the in-frame ones, dropping some. The sample has approximately 180,000 clones, approximately 84% seen once. V shed 5 bases and J 0 bases; nucleotides not matched to a gene: 8. The CDR3 has 16 residues. Germline V gene data show CDR1 as MDHEN and CDR2 as SYDVKM. This entry belongs to a study of cytomegalovirus exposure and HLA in healthy donors. The chain uses TRBV28 and TRBJ2-3, with 7 bases identical to TRBD1. This receptor was obtained from a man aged 18 to 30 in good health and CMV-seronegative. Sequenced material: PBMCs. DNA for the CDR3: TGTGCCAGCAGTCTCGGGACAGCAGCAAGCACAGATACGCAGTATTTT. Its protein is CASSLGTAASTDTQYF.